Following are 3 T cell receptor beta chains from one sample sequenced in a study of T-cell memory formation after mild COVID-19. TCRdb passed the 5' RACE reads through MiXCR, listing each CDR3 protein once. The table shows about 600,000 distinct CDR3 sequences, with less than 25% occurring only once. Specimen: PBMCs or a T cell subset sorted from them (not recorded which). These TCRs come from an adult woman who had mild COVID-19 (a few samples of this study predate the infection). Cell type and time point are not known.

The chain couples TRBV24-1 to TRBJ2-6; D gene uncertain. CDR1 is KGHDR and CDR2 is SFDVKD in the germline V gene. V was clipped by 3 bases and J by 2 bases, with 10 bases between them. The CDR3 spans 16 residues. The DNA for the CDR3 is TGTGCCACCAGTGATCGTCAAGGTACTGGGGCCAACGTCCTGACTTTC. Translation: CATSDRQGTGANVLTF.

J is TRBJ2-7 and V is TRBV27, with 10 bases identical to TRBD1. V shed 6 bases, J shed 4 bases, and the junction held 6 bases outside the gene matches. Germline V gives CDR1 MNHEY, CDR2 SMNVEV (reference sequence). There are 14 residues in the CDR3. CDR3 nucleotides: TGTGCCAGCAGAGCGGGACAGGGGTGGTACGAGCAGTACTTC. This codes for CASRAGQGWYEQYF.

This clonotype was seen only a few times. The chain has TRBV12-3 or TRBV12-4 and TRBJ1-3, with D possibly matching TRBD1 (6 bases). This CDR3 is built from 17 residues. The ends were cut back, 5 bases at V and 0 bases at J, with 17 bases in the middle. DNA for the CDR3: TGTGCCAGCAGTCTTAGGGGGGGGCCCGGCTCTGGAAACACCATATATTTT. It specifies CASSLRGGPGSGNTIYF.